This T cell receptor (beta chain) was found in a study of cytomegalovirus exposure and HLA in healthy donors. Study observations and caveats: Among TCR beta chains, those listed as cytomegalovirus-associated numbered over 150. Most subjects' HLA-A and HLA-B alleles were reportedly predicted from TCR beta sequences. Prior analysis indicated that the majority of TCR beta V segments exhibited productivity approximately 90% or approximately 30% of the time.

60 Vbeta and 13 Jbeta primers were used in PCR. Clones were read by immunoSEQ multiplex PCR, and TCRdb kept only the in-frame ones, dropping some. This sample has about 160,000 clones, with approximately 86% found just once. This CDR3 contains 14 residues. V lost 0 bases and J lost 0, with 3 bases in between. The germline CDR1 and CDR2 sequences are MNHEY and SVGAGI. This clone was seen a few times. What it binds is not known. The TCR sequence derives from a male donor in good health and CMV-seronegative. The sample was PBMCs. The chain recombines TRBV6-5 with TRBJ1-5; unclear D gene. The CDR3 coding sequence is TGTGCCAGCAGTTACTCGAGTAGCAATCAGCCCCAGCATTTT. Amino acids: CASSYSSSNQPQHF.